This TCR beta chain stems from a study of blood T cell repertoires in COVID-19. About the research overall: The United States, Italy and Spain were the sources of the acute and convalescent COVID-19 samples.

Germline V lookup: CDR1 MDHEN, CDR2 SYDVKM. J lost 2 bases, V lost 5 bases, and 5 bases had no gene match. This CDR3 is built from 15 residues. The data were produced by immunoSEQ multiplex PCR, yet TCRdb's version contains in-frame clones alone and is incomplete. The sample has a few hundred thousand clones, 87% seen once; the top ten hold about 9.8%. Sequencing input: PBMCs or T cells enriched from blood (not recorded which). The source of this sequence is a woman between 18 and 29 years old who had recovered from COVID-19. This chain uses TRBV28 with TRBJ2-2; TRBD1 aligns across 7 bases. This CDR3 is CASSQYRGNTGELFF. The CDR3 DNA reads TGTGCCAGCAGTCAGTACAGGGGCAACACCGGGGAGCTGTTTTTT.